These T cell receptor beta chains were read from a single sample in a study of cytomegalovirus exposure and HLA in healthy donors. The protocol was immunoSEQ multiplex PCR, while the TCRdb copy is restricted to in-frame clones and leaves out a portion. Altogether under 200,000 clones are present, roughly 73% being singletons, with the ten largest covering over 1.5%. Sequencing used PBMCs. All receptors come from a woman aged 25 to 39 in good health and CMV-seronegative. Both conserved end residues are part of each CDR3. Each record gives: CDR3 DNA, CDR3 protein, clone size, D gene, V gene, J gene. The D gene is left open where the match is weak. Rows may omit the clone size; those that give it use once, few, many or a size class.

cdr3_nt: TGTGCCAGCAGTTCCGGGACTAGCGACTACAATGAGCAGTTCTTC
cdr3_aa: CASSSGTSDYNEQFF
clone_size: once
d_call: TRBD2
v_call: TRBV6-1
j_call: TRBJ2-1

cdr3_nt: TGCAGCGTTGACAACTACAGGGGGAATGGCTACACCTTC
cdr3_aa: CSVDNYRGNGYTF
clone_size: .
d_call: TRBD1
v_call: TRBV29-1
j_call: TRBJ1-2

cdr3_nt: TGTGCCAGCAGCCCGGGACTAGCGGGAGGGCCCACAGATACGCAGTATTTT
cdr3_aa: CASSPGLAGGPTDTQYF
clone_size: .
d_call: TRBD2
v_call: TRBV9
j_call: TRBJ2-3

cdr3_nt: TGTGCCAGCAGCAGGGGAGGGGGGGTCCCCTACGAGCAGTACTTC
cdr3_aa: CASSRGGGVPYEQYF
clone_size: .
d_call: .
v_call: TRBV11-2
j_call: TRBJ2-7

cdr3_nt: TGTGCCAGCAGCTTTATTAGCGGGAGTCAGAATGAGCAGTTCTTC
cdr3_aa: CASSFISGSQNEQFF
clone_size: once
d_call: TRBD2
v_call: TRBV5-6
j_call: TRBJ2-1

cdr3_nt: TGTGCCAGCAGCGGACAGGGGGCCTACAATGAGCAGTTCTTC
cdr3_aa: CASSGQGAYNEQFF
clone_size: .
d_call: TRBD1
v_call: TRBV9
j_call: TRBJ2-1

cdr3_nt: TGTGCCAGCAGCCCGCCGGCGGGAGGGGGGTACGAGCAGTACTTC
cdr3_aa: CASSPPAGGGYEQYF
clone_size: .
d_call: TRBD2
v_call: TRBV7-9
j_call: TRBJ2-7

cdr3_nt: TGTGCCAGCAGCCCAACTACTGGGGACATCTCCTACGAGCAGTACTTC
cdr3_aa: CASSPTTGDISYEQYF
clone_size: .
d_call: .
v_call: TRBV7-6
j_call: TRBJ2-7

cdr3_nt: TGTGCCAGCAGCCTCGCACAGTACTATGGCTACACCTTC
cdr3_aa: CASSLAQYYGYTF
clone_size: .
d_call: .
v_call: TRBV27
j_call: TRBJ1-2

cdr3_nt: TGCGCCAGCAGCTTGGGGTCAGGGTTTTACAATGAGCAGTTCTTC
cdr3_aa: CASSLGSGFYNEQFF
clone_size: .
d_call: .
v_call: TRBV5-1
j_call: TRBJ2-1

cdr3_nt: TGTGCCAGCAGTCTAGTCACAGGGAACACCGGGGAGCTGTTTTTT
cdr3_aa: CASSLVTGNTGELFF
clone_size: .
d_call: .
v_call: TRBV6-6
j_call: TRBJ2-2

cdr3_nt: TGTGCCAGCAGGATACGGGAGATAGGATGGTATGGCTACACCTTC
cdr3_aa: CASRIREIGWYGYTF
clone_size: .
d_call: .
v_call: TRBV2
j_call: TRBJ1-2

cdr3_nt: TGTGCCAGCAGTGGGACAGGCGGTGAGGTGAGGAATGAGCAGTTCTTC
cdr3_aa: CASSGTGGEVRNEQFF
clone_size: few
d_call: TRBD1
v_call: TRBV2
j_call: TRBJ2-1

cdr3_nt: TGTGCCAGCAGCCAAGATTGGGGACTTTCCCATGAAAAACTGTTTTTT
cdr3_aa: CASSQDWGLSHEKLFF
clone_size: .
d_call: .
v_call: TRBV4-2
j_call: TRBJ1-4

cdr3_nt: TGCAGTGCTAGAGATAACAGGGAGCAGTTCTTC
cdr3_aa: CSARDNREQFF
clone_size: .
d_call: .
v_call: TRBV20-1
j_call: TRBJ2-1

cdr3_nt: TGTGCCAGCAGCCGAGGGACAGCTCCTCAAGAGACCCAGTACTTC
cdr3_aa: CASSRGTAPQETQYF
clone_size: .
d_call: TRBD1
v_call: TRBV7-9
j_call: TRBJ2-5

cdr3_nt: TGTGCCAGCAGTCCACGGACTAGCGGATACGAGCAGTACTTC
cdr3_aa: CASSPRTSGYEQYF
clone_size: .
d_call: TRBD2
v_call: TRBV27
j_call: TRBJ2-7

cdr3_nt: TGTGCCAGCAGCCCCGCCCAAGCGGGAGTCCTCTCCTACGAGCAGTACTTC
cdr3_aa: CASSPAQAGVLSYEQYF
clone_size: .
d_call: TRBD2
v_call: TRBV11-2
j_call: TRBJ2-7

cdr3_nt: TGTGCCAGCAGGTCAACGGGGACAGGGAGGAATTCACCCCTCCACTTT
cdr3_aa: CASRSTGTGRNSPLHF
clone_size: .
d_call: TRBD1
v_call: TRBV7-3
j_call: TRBJ1-6

cdr3_nt: TGTGCCAGCAGCTTAACGGCAGGGGATCTGAATGGCTACACCTTC
cdr3_aa: CASSLTAGDLNGYTF
clone_size: .
d_call: .
v_call: TRBV7-3
j_call: TRBJ1-2

cdr3_nt: TGTGCCAGCAGCTTTTCAGGGGGGACAGGGGGCCTCCCCGGGGAGCTGTTTTTT
cdr3_aa: CASSFSGGTGGLPGELFF
clone_size: .
d_call: TRBD1
v_call: TRBV7-3
j_call: TRBJ2-2

cdr3_nt: TGTGCCAGCAGCAGTACAGGGAGAAAGTTCTTC
cdr3_aa: CASSSTGRKFF
clone_size: .
d_call: .
v_call: TRBV9
j_call: TRBJ2-1

cdr3_nt: TGTGCCAGCAGTGAATGGGGGCCGACCTACGAGCAGTACTTC
cdr3_aa: CASSEWGPTYEQYF
clone_size: few
d_call: .
v_call: TRBV6-1
j_call: TRBJ2-7

cdr3_nt: TGTGCCAGCAGCTTAGTGAGAGCGTCTAGCATGTCCTACGAGCAGTACTTC
cdr3_aa: CASSLVRASSMSYEQYF
clone_size: .
d_call: .
v_call: TRBV7-8
j_call: TRBJ2-7

cdr3_nt: TGTGCCAGCAGCCCCGGGACTAGCGGGATGAGCTCCTACAATGAGCAGTTCTTC
cdr3_aa: CASSPGTSGMSSYNEQFF
clone_size: .
d_call: TRBD2
v_call: TRBV11-2
j_call: TRBJ2-1

cdr3_nt: TGTGCCAGCAGCGTAAAGGACAGAGGGGGTGAAAAACTGTTTTTT
cdr3_aa: CASSVKDRGGEKLFF
clone_size: .
d_call: .
v_call: TRBV9
j_call: TRBJ1-4

cdr3_nt: TGTGCCAGCAGCCAAGATTTCCGTAGCGGGATTGGCCCCGGGCCATACAATGAGCAGTTCTTC
cdr3_aa: CASSQDFRSGIGPGPYNEQFF
clone_size: .
d_call: TRBD2
v_call: TRBV4-2
j_call: TRBJ2-1

cdr3_nt: TGCGCCAGCAGCAACCCCACTAGCGGGAGGGCGATGGAGCAGTACTTC
cdr3_aa: CASSNPTSGRAMEQYF
clone_size: few
d_call: TRBD2
v_call: TRBV4-1
j_call: TRBJ2-7

cdr3_nt: TGTGCCAGCAGTGGGGGGCCAGAAGAGACCCAGTACTTC
cdr3_aa: CASSGGPEETQYF
clone_size: .
d_call: .
v_call: TRBV2
j_call: TRBJ2-5

cdr3_nt: TGTGCCAGCAGCTCCTCAGGGGGCGTCTCAGATACGCAGTATTTT
cdr3_aa: CASSSSGGVSDTQYF
clone_size: .
d_call: TRBD1
v_call: TRBV7-3
j_call: TRBJ2-3

cdr3_nt: TGCGCCAGCAGCCAAGTAGCGGGGGGGATGGATGAGCAGTTCTTC
cdr3_aa: CASSQVAGGMDEQFF
clone_size: .
d_call: TRBD2
v_call: TRBV4-1
j_call: TRBJ2-1

cdr3_nt: TGTGCCAGCAGTTCGTGGACTTACACCTACGAGCAGTACTTC
cdr3_aa: CASSSWTYTYEQYF
clone_size: .
d_call: .
v_call: TRBV28
j_call: TRBJ2-7

cdr3_nt: TGCGCCAGCAGCCCGAGGGGACAGGGGCAAGGTTCACCCCTCCACTTT
cdr3_aa: CASSPRGQGQGSPLHF
clone_size: .
d_call: TRBD1
v_call: TRBV4-1
j_call: TRBJ1-6

cdr3_nt: TGCAGCGTTGAGGGCTTTGGGTTCCGCAGCACCACAGATACGCAGTATTTT
cdr3_aa: CSVEGFGFRSTTDTQYF
clone_size: .
d_call: .
v_call: TRBV29-1
j_call: TRBJ2-3

cdr3_nt: TGCGCCAGCAGCTTGGGACCAGGGTCCCAAGAGACCCAGTACTTC
cdr3_aa: CASSLGPGSQETQYF
clone_size: .
d_call: .
v_call: TRBV5-1
j_call: TRBJ2-5

cdr3_nt: TGTGCCAGCAGCCCCCAACACAGCACAGATACGCAGTATTTT
cdr3_aa: CASSPQHSTDTQYF
clone_size: few
d_call: .
v_call: TRBV7-2
j_call: TRBJ2-3

cdr3_nt: TGTGCCAGCACCAACAGGGGACCATATGAAAAACTGTTTTTT
cdr3_aa: CASTNRGPYEKLFF
clone_size: .
d_call: TRBD1
v_call: TRBV6-6
j_call: TRBJ1-4

cdr3_nt: TGTGCCAGCAGCTTTAAGCGACGGGGATCTAACTATGGCTACACCTTC
cdr3_aa: CASSFKRRGSNYGYTF
clone_size: .
d_call: .
v_call: TRBV5-8
j_call: TRBJ1-2

cdr3_nt: TGTGCCAGCAGCTTACCCGGGAGTCGGTGGGAGACCCAGTACTTC
cdr3_aa: CASSLPGSRWETQYF
clone_size: few
d_call: .
v_call: TRBV7-2
j_call: TRBJ2-5

cdr3_nt: TGCGCCAGCAGCATTGGACTGCCCTACAATGAGCAGTTCTTC
cdr3_aa: CASSIGLPYNEQFF
clone_size: .
d_call: .
v_call: TRBV5-1
j_call: TRBJ2-1

cdr3_nt: TGTGCCAGCAGTGAGATCAGCGGAAACACCGGGGAGCTGTTTTTT
cdr3_aa: CASSEISGNTGELFF
clone_size: .
d_call: .
v_call: TRBV6-4
j_call: TRBJ2-2

cdr3_nt: TGTGCCAGCAGCCGGGAGGCCGGCCCTAGCACAGATACGCAGTATTTT
cdr3_aa: CASSREAGPSTDTQYF
clone_size: .
d_call: TRBD2
v_call: TRBV5-4
j_call: TRBJ2-3

cdr3_nt: TGTGCCAGCCGGTCACAAAGGGGGGGCTACACCTTC
cdr3_aa: CASRSQRGGYTF
clone_size: .
d_call: .
v_call: TRBV13
j_call: TRBJ1-2

cdr3_nt: TGTGCCAGCAGCCGACGGGGTTGGTCCCAGCATTTT
cdr3_aa: CASSRRGWSQHF
clone_size: .
d_call: .
v_call: TRBV11-3
j_call: TRBJ1-5

cdr3_nt: TGCGCCAGCAGCTTCGGGGGAGGGCCTTCCGGGGTCTTC
cdr3_aa: CASSFGGGPSGVF
clone_size: .
d_call: TRBD2
v_call: TRBV5-1
j_call: TRBJ2-1

cdr3_nt: TGTGCCAGCAGGGTAGCGGGGAGCCACAATGAGCAGTTCTTC
cdr3_aa: CASRVAGSHNEQFF
clone_size: .
d_call: TRBD2
v_call: TRBV27
j_call: TRBJ2-1

cdr3_nt: TGTGCCAGCAGCTTAACTAGCGGGGGGGCTCCCTACGAGCAGTACTTC
cdr3_aa: CASSLTSGGAPYEQYF
clone_size: .
d_call: TRBD2
v_call: TRBV5-6
j_call: TRBJ2-7

cdr3_nt: TGTGCCAGCAGTGAAACAGGGGTCTATAACTATGGCTACACCTTC
cdr3_aa: CASSETGVYNYGYTF
clone_size: .
d_call: TRBD1
v_call: TRBV27
j_call: TRBJ1-2

cdr3_nt: TGTGCCAGCAGCTTAGATCCGCTATTAAATGAGCAGTTCTTC
cdr3_aa: CASSLDPLLNEQFF
clone_size: .
d_call: .
v_call: TRBV11-3
j_call: TRBJ2-1

cdr3_nt: TGTGCCAGCAGTGGAGGGAGCGGCTCCTACGAGCAGTACTTC
cdr3_aa: CASSGGSGSYEQYF
clone_size: .
d_call: .
v_call: TRBV2
j_call: TRBJ2-7

cdr3_nt: TGTGCCAGCATTCGGGAATGGAACACTGAAGCTTTCTTT
cdr3_aa: CASIREWNTEAFF
clone_size: .
d_call: .
v_call: TRBV6-1
j_call: TRBJ1-1

cdr3_nt: TGTGCCAGCAGATCGGAGGCCCTGGTAGGCTACACCTTC
cdr3_aa: CASRSEALVGYTF
clone_size: .
d_call: .
v_call: TRBV2
j_call: TRBJ1-2